The present T cell receptor beta chain was sequenced within a study of vaccination and CD4 T cells after COVID-19. Study-wide background: Six males and four females constituted the convalescent cohort, two of whom were Hispanic. Once diagnosed, patients had post-COVID samples drawn a median 101 days later (range 35 to 161).

As regards this clonotype: Its antigen is not identified.

The sample's treatment: roughly 10-day PBMC culture with coronavirus spike peptide pools or control peptides (ViraFEST assay). Cultured CD4+ T cell DNA underwent sequencing with the Oncomine TCR Beta short-read assay. TCRdb itself ran the PCR reads through MiXCR, one entry per CDR3 protein. The data show over 14,000 distinct CDR3 sequences, approximately 52% seen once. V gave up 9 bases and J gave up 0 bases, with 17 bases separating them. Germline V gene lookup returns CDR1 WNHNN and CDR2 SYGVQD (reference sequence). This CDR3 comprises 15 residues. Material: CD4+ T cells from blood, cultured in vitro. The V call is TRBV10-1, the J call TRBJ1-1; no clear D. The clonotype comes from a human donor who had recovered from COVID-19. The chain's CDR3 is CASRELTGLNTEAFF. The DNA of the CDR3 is TGCGCCAGTCGCGAACTTACCGGTTTGAACACTGAAGCTTTCTTT.